Listed here are 8 T cell receptor beta chains from one sample, sequenced in a study of memory CD4+ T cells and cytomegalovirus serostatus. Single viable CD3+CD4+CD8-CD45RO+ cells were sorted as the memory CD4+ T cells. TCRdb's copy holds only in-frame clones and misses some; the assay was immunoSEQ multiplex PCR. The table shows over 35,000 clones, with roughly 78% occurring only once. What was sequenced was memory CD4+ T cells from blood. The receptors originated from an adult in good health and CMV-seronegative.

The chain uses TRBV5-1 and TRBJ2-3, with TRBD2 matching 13 bases. Trimming removed 3 bases from V and 0 bases from J; junction bases left unmatched: 1. The CDR3 length is 16 residues. Germline-derived CDR1 and CDR2 are SGHRS and YFSETQ. The DNA of the CDR3 is TGCGCCAGCAGCTCGGGACTAGCGGGAAGCACAGATACGCAGTATTTT. This encodes CASSSGLAGSTDTQYF.

The chain joins TRBV4-1 to TRBJ2-3, with 10 bases that match TRBD2. This CDR3 comprises 16 residues. Germline V gene lookup returns CDR1 MGHRA and CDR2 YSYEKL. V lost 2 bases to trimming and J lost 6 bases; unmatched junction nucleotides: 8. CDR3 loop: CASSQKRGGSWDTQYF. CDR3 coding DNA: TGCGCCAGCAGCCAAAAGCGGGGGGGCTCTTGGGATACGCAGTATTTT.

CDR3 amino acids: CASSQEISGGSQFF. The DNA of the CDR3 is TGCGCCAGCAGCCAAGAGATTAGCGGGGGCTCGCAGTTCTTC. This rearrangement joins TRBV4-3 to TRBJ2-1; 9 positions match TRBD2. The germline gives CDR1 LGHNA, CDR2 YSLEER. V shed 0 bases, J shed 12 bases, and the junction held 6 bases outside the gene matches. The CDR3 length is 14 residues.

J is TRBJ1-1 and V is TRBV18, with D possibly TRBD1 on 6 matching bases. The CDR3 totals 16 residues. V lost 3 bases and J 1 base, leaving 15 bases between the germline ends. Germline V gene lookup returns CDR1 KGHSH and CDR2 LQKENI. This CDR3 reads CASSPTGTQRNTEAFF. CDR3 nucleotides: TGTGCCAGCTCACCGACCGGGACACAGCGGAACACTGAAGCTTTCTTT.

The V call is TRBV2, the J call TRBJ2-2; no clear D gene. Germline lookup yields CDR1 SNHLY and CDR2 FYNNEI. Between the trimmed V and J ends, which lost 6 bases and 3 bases, there was a span of 8 bases. The CDR3 has 13 amino acids. This CDR3 reads CASRGTHTGELFF. The CDR3 DNA reads as TGTGCCAGCAGGGGAACCCACACCGGGGAGCTGTTTTTT. The entire variable domain, with the rest obtained from reference TRBV2 and TRBJ2-2, is as follows: EPEVTQTPSHQVTQMGQEVILRCVPISNHLYFYWYRQILGQKVEFLVSFYNNEISEKSEIFDDQFSVERPDGSNFTLKIRSTKLEDSAMYFCASRGTHTGELFFGEGSRLTVL.

This clone occurred a few times. The chain joins TRBV28 to TRBJ1-1; 7 bases fit TRBD1. The CDR3 runs 14 residues. Trimming took 3 bases from V and 3 from J; bases not matched to a gene: 4. CDR1 MDHEN and CDR2 SYDVKM come from the germline V gene. In DNA, the CDR3 is TGTGCCAGCAGTTTGGGAGGGGGCGACACTGAAGCTTTCTTT. Translating it yields CASSLGGGDTEAFF.

The V gene is TRBV19, the J gene TRBJ1-2, with D perhaps matching TRBD1 (6 bases). Germline-derived CDR1 and CDR2 are LNHDA and SQIVND (reference sequence). The V end was cut by 3 bases, the J end by 4 bases, with 18 bases between. This CDR3 region has 16 residues. The CDR3 loop is CASSIRGPHSGYGYTF. In DNA form, the CDR3 reads TGTGCCAGTAGTATCCGGGGGCCCCATAGCGGCTATGGCTACACCTTC.

V usage is TRBV19 and J usage is TRBJ1-5; 7 positions agree with TRBD1. The germline CDR1 and CDR2 sequences are LNHDA and SQIVND (reference sequence). The CDR3 consists of 18 residues. The J segment lost 0 bases and the V segment lost 1 base, leaving 9 bases of the junction unmatched. The CDR3 bases are TGTGCCAGTAGTATAGGGGCAGGGGGGTACTATAGCAATCAGCCCCAGCATTTT. The encoded protein is CASSIGAGGYYSNQPQHF.